The 26 T cell receptor beta chains listed next were all sequenced from one sample in a study of blood T cell repertoires in COVID-19. Assay used: immunoSEQ multiplex PCR; TCRdb lists only in-frame clones, some missing. The sample holds 150,000 or so clones, 87% seen once. Sequencing was done on a sample of PBMCs or T cells enriched from blood (not recorded which). These receptors were collected from a woman between 35 and 50 years old who had been exposed to COVID-19.

This chain links TRBV24-1 with TRBJ1-5, with D perhaps matching TRBD1 (5 bases). The CDR3 totals 16 residues. The germline CDR1 and CDR2 sequences are KGHDR and SFDVKD. Trimming shortened V by 2 bases and J by 4 bases, and 14 bases separated the two germline ends. CDR3 DNA sequence: TGTGCCACCAGTGATTCCGGTGTGGGGGGGAATCAGCCCCAGCATTTT. This gives the protein CATSDSGVGGNQPQHF.

V is TRBV18 and J is TRBJ1-2; TRBD1 might be the D (6 bases). CDR3 length: 12 amino acids. V was cut by 2 bases and J by 5 bases, with 6 bases left in between. CDR1 and CDR2 from the germline V gene are KGHSH and LQKENI. CDR3 sequence (DNA): TGTGCCAGCTCACCAGGACAGTATGGCTACACCTTC. This sequence encodes CASSPGQYGYTF. The entire variable domain, with the rest obtained from reference TRBV18 and TRBJ1-2, is as follows: NAGVMQNPRHLVRRRGQEARLRCSPMKGHSHVYWYRQLPEEGLKFMVYLQKENIIDESGMPKERFSAEFPKEGPSILRIQQVVRGDSAAYFCASSPGQYGYTFGSGTRLTVV.

The chain couples TRBV7-3 to TRBJ1-2; D gene uncertain. The length of the CDR3 is 13 residues. The V gene lost 2 bases and the J gene lost 2 bases, with 6 bases spanning the gap. Germline V gene lookup returns CDR1 SGHTA and CDR2 FQGTGA. The DNA for the CDR3 is TGTGCCAGCAGCTTAGGAGAGAACTATGGCTACACCTTC. Protein: CASSLGENYGYTF.

This rearrangement joins TRBV5-4 to TRBJ2-1; TRBD1 matches at 7 bases. The CDR3 is 16 residues long. Germline V CDR1 and CDR2: SGHNT, YYREEE (reference sequence). The trim removed 4 bases at V and 0 bases at J, leaving 7 bases unmatched. The CDR3 nucleotides are TGTGCCAGCAGCCCCGGACAGGCGAGCTCCTACAATGAGCAGTTCTTC. It yields the protein CASSPGQASSYNEQFF.

The chain employs TRBV5-1 and TRBJ2-5; D possibly corresponds to TRBD1 (6 bases). Trimming pared 4 bases from V and 1 base from J, leaving 11 bases between. Germline-derived CDR1 and CDR2 are SGHRS and YFSETQ. CDR3 length: 14 amino acids. The CDR3, as DNA: TGCGCCAGCAGCCCCGGGACACTCCAAGAGACCCAGTACTTC. Amino acid sequence: CASSPGTLQETQYF.

The chain joins TRBV7-3 to TRBJ2-1; 10 positions match TRBD2. CDR3 size: 14 residues. V lost 4 bases and J lost 10; bases outside the gene matches: 7. In germline, CDR1 is SGHTA, CDR2 FQGTGA. The CDR3 protein is CASSSASSGGEQFF. CDR3 nucleotides: TGTGCCAGCAGCTCTGCCTCTAGCGGGGGAGAGCAGTTCTTC.

J is TRBJ2-2 and V is TRBV2; D perhaps matches TRBD2 (5 bases). The CDR3 runs 14 residues. Germline CDR1 reads SNHLY; CDR2 reads FYNNEI. Trimming took 5 bases from V and 1 from J, leaving 8 bases between them. The CDR3, as DNA: TGTGCCAGCAGTCGAGGGCGGAACACCGGGGAGCTGTTTTTT. Translating gives CASSRGRNTGELFF.

The CDR3 DNA reads TGTGCCAGTAGTATAATAGGGGACTCCGTTAATGAAAAACTGTTTTTT. Encoded protein: CASSIIGDSVNEKLFF. This sequence joins TRBV19 and TRBJ1-4; the D gene is possibly TRBD1 (5 bases). Germline V lookup: CDR1 LNHDA, CDR2 SQIVND (reference sequence). The CDR3 has 16 amino acids. Trimming took off 2 bases at V and 4 bases at J, with 14 bases between the two ends.

V is TRBV7-9 and J is TRBJ1-1, with a tentative D call TRBD1 (5 bases). V lost 2 bases and J 1 base, leaving 11 bases between the germline ends. The CDR3 totals 15 residues. CDR1 and CDR2 (germline): SEHNR, FQNEAQ (reference sequence). Here the CDR3 DNA reads TGTGCCAGCAGCTTAATAGGACAATCGAACACTGAAGCTTTCTTT. It encodes CASSLIGQSNTEAFF. Looking up the rest from reference TRBV7-9 and TRBJ1-1 gives the full variable domain: DTGVSQNPRHKITKRGQNVTFRCDPISEHNRLYWYRQTLGQGPEFLTYFQNEAQLEKSRLLSDRFSAERPKGSFSTLEIQRTEQGDSAMYLCASSLIGQSNTEAFFGQGTRLTVV.

The rearrangement joins TRBV5-6 to TRBJ1-1; D uncertain. Deletions cut 6 bases from V and 1 base from J, with 13 bases between. CDR3 length equals 14 residues. Germline CDR1 SGHDT, CDR2 YYEEEE. The DNA for the CDR3 is TGTGCCAGCAACCGACACCAGAGGAACACTGAAGCTTTCTTT. Its translation: CASNRHQRNTEAFF.

This chain connects TRBV2 to TRBJ1-4; 8 bases agree with TRBD1. CDR1 and CDR2 (germline): SNHLY, FYNNEI. This CDR3 comprises 16 residues. Unmatched junction bases numbered 12, after V lost 8 bases and J lost 4 bases. Written as DNA, the CDR3 is TGTGCCAGCGGAAAACCAGGGGGCTTAGGTAATGAAAAACTGTTTTTT. Residues: CASGKPGGLGNEKLFF.

The gene calls are TRBV20-1 and TRBJ2-3, with no clear D. In germline, CDR1 is DFQATT, CDR2 SNEGSKA (reference sequence). Deletions cut 3 bases from V and 0 bases from J, with 7 bases between. The CDR3 has 13 amino acids. CDR3 sequence (DNA): TGCAGTGCTAGTGGTGAGAGCACAGATACGCAGTATTTT. Protein: CSASGESTDTQYF.

Here the CDR3 reads CASWQQGAGGYTF. The CDR3 DNA follows: TGTGCCAGCTGGCAACAGGGGGCTGGGGGCTACACCTTC. V usage is TRBV19 and J usage is TRBJ1-2, with TRBD1 matching 9 bases. This CDR3 region has 13 residues. From germline, CDR1 is LNHDA and CDR2 SQIVND (reference sequence). The V gene end was trimmed by 9 bases and the J gene end by 8 bases; junction bases not matched to a gene: 10.

CDR3 nucleotide sequence: TGTGCCAGTAGTCAACGACTAGCGGGGGACCCCTCTGGGGCCAACGTCCTGACTTTC. Its translation: CASSQRLAGDPSGANVLTF. V is TRBV19 and J is TRBJ2-6; 12 nucleotides match TRBD2. V was pared by 5 bases and J by 0 bases, with 8 bases of the junction left unmatched. CDR3 size: 19 residues. Germline V gene data show CDR1 as LNHDA and CDR2 as SQIVND (reference sequence).

This rearrangement joins TRBV27 to TRBJ2-1; 7 bases are shared with TRBD2. Losses at the gene ends were 6 bases for V and 7 bases for J; bases not matched to a gene: 15. The germline gives CDR1 MNHEY, CDR2 SMNVEV (reference sequence). This CDR3 region has 16 residues. CDR3 nucleotide sequence: TGTGCCAGCAGCCATAGGGCCGGACTAGAAAGAAATGAGCAGTTCTTC. Its protein is CASSHRAGLERNEQFF.

The rearrangement uses TRBV7-6 and TRBJ1-6; perhaps TRBD1 as D (6 bases). The germline V gene encodes CDR1 SGHVS and CDR2 FNYEAQ. This CDR3 has 12 amino acids. Trimming removed 6 bases from V and 16 bases from J, with 16 bases in between. The CDR3 loop reads CASSPKGQPLHF. The CDR3 region has the DNA TGTGCCAGCAGTCCAAAAGGACAGCCGCTCCACTTT.

The rearrangement links TRBV29-1 to TRBJ1-3, with D perhaps TRBD1 (6 bases). This CDR3 spans 15 amino acids. Germline CDR1 is SQVTM and CDR2 is ANQGSEA. Trimming removed 7 bases from V and 0 bases from J, with 16 bases in between. CDR3 amino acids: CSGLGGDLSGNTIYF. The CDR3 bases are TGCAGCGGATTAGGGGGTGACCTCTCTGGAAACACCATATATTTT.

V and J are TRBV6-5 and TRBJ1-5; 8 bases agree with TRBD1. Germline V CDR1 and CDR2: MNHEY, SVGAGI. The junction had 3 bases not matched to a gene; V was cut back by 4 bases and J by 4 bases. The CDR3 has 14 amino acids. CDR3: CASSSTGGNQPQHF. The CDR3 nucleotides read TGTGCCAGCAGTTCAACAGGGGGTAATCAGCCCCAGCATTTT.

Sample share makes this clone medium-sized (0.01 to 0.1%). This chain uses TRBV27 with TRBJ1-5; D is undetermined. Trimming removed 4 bases at V and 0 bases at J, with 10 bases between. This CDR3 spans 15 amino acids. From germline, CDR1 is MNHEY and CDR2 SMNVEV (reference sequence). The CDR3 region has the DNA TGTGCCAGCAGTTGGGGAGGATCTAGCAATCAGCCCCAGCATTTT. Translated: CASSWGGSSNQPQHF.

V and J are TRBV9 and TRBJ2-2; D is possibly TRBD1 (6 bases). V gave up 4 bases and J gave up 2 bases, with 21 bases separating them. The germline V gene encodes CDR1 SGDLS and CDR2 YYNGEE. The CDR3 length is 18 residues. As DNA, the CDR3 is TGTGCCAGCAGCCCCCGAACGGTACAGGGTCAAAACACCGGGGAGCTGTTTTTT. It yields the protein CASSPRTVQGQNTGELFF.

This chain joins TRBV6-5 and TRBJ2-4; 7 bases match TRBD2. The CDR3 loop spans 13 amino acids. V was pared by 11 bases and J by 2 bases, with 6 bases of the junction left unmatched. Per germline, CDR1 MNHEY and CDR2 SVGAGI. CDR3 in amino acids: CAGGGVTKNIQYF. CDR3 bases: TGTGCCGGGGGGGGAGTCACCAAAAACATTCAGTACTTC.

The chain links TRBV11-2 to TRBJ2-5; TRBD2 matches 7 bases. The CDR3 totals 13 residues. The trim removed 5 bases at V and 5 bases at J, leaving 5 bases unmatched. The germline CDR1 and CDR2 sequences are SGHAT and FQNNGV. Here the CDR3 reads CASSETSRETQYF. Written as DNA, the CDR3 is TGTGCCAGCAGCGAGACTAGCCGGGAGACCCAGTACTTC.

By share of the sample, this clone is medium-sized. This chain joins TRBV21-1 and TRBJ1-1; no check of the table's D call, TRBD1, against the DNA was made. TRBV21-1 is shown as a pseudogene. The CDR3 is 15 amino acids. CDR3 nucleotides: TGTGCCAGCAGCAAAGCGCTGGGACAGAACACTGAAGCTTTCTTT. It translates to CASSKALGQNTEAFF.

The chain couples TRBV29-1 to TRBJ1-5; tentatively, D is TRBD1 (6 bases). The germline gives CDR1 SQVTM, CDR2 ANQGSEA. This CDR3 contains 13 residues. Trimming stripped 6 bases from V and 11 bases from J, with 20 bases between. The CDR3, as DNA: TGCAGCGTCGCCGGTGGGTCTCGACAGGCCCAGCATTTT. It translates to CSVAGGSRQAQHF.

Remarks on this clone: Germline and junction disagree at one end, which may indicate a read error. The J gene is TRBJ2-7, the V gene TRBV11-2; no clear D gene. In germline, CDR1 is SGHAT, CDR2 FQNNGV. This CDR3 has 11 residues. CDR3: CASSFRASLDF. The CDR3 DNA reads TGTGCCAGCAGCTTCCGCGCCTCTCTCGACTTC.

The chain is built from TRBV7-3 and TRBJ1-1; D unresolved. Trimming stripped 2 bases from V and 7 bases from J, with 11 bases between. The CDR3 is 13 amino acids. Germline CDR1 is SGHTA and CDR2 is FQGTGA. CDR3 sequence reads: CASSLRLNGEAFF. For the CDR3, the DNA is TGTGCCAGCAGCTTACGTTTGAACGGTGAAGCTTTCTTT.